The clone carrying this T cell receptor (beta chain) was seen repeatedly, ten times or more. Within the sample, other DNA sequences also encode this same CDR3. The germline V gene encodes CDR1 ENHRY and CDR2 SYGVKD. The length of the CDR3 is 12 residues. Trimming pared 4 bases from V and 1 base from J, leaving 4 bases between. The data belong to a study of shared clonotypes between healthy human individuals. Some clones are missing from TCRdb's copy, which holds only in-frame ones; the method was immunoSEQ multiplex PCR. The sample contains about 1.1 million clones, 78% of which appear only once. The chain is built from TRBV10-3 and TRBJ1-1, with D uncertain. The sequence was obtained from a man between 18 and 35 years old in good health. Some clones in this sample may be carry-over from other donors' samples. Sequences were obtained from memory CD4+ T cells from PBMCs. The subset: CD45RA-negative fraction. The CDR3 here is CAISGGNTEAFF. CDR3 in DNA: TGTGCCATCAGTGGTGGGAACACTGAAGCTTTCTTT.